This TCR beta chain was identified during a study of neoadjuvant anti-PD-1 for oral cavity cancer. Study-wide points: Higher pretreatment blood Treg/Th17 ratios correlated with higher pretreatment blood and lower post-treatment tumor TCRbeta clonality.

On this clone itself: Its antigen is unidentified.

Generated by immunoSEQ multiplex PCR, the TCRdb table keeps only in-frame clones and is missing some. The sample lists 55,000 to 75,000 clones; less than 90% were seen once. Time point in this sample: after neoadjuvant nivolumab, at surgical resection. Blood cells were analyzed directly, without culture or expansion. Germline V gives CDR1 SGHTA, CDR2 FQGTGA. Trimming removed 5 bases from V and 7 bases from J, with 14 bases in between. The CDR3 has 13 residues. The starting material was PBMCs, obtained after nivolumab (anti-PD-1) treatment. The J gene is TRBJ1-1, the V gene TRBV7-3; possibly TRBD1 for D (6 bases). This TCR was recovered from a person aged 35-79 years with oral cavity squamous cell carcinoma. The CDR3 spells CASSRGTLDEAFF. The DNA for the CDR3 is TGTGCCAGCAGCCGCGGGACACTCGATGAAGCTTTCTTT.